This TCR beta chain was recorded in a study of shared T cell receptors in the human thymus (TCRdb year 2021). Describing the broader study: The study investigated the way shared, self-reactive T-cell receptor alpha chains are produced in the human thymus.

Library preparation was by the immunoSEQ multiplex PCR assay. TCRdb limited this immuneACCESS table to in-frame rearrangements with V and J called. A share of clones is missing; checked studies link under half to unresolved V genes, and the rest is unexplained. In all, the sample holds roughly 410,000 clones, and 95% of those were seen once. The ten largest clones capture roughly 0.021% of the sample. From the germline V gene (reference sequence), CDR1 is SGHNT and CDR2 is YYREEE. From cysteine to phenylalanine, the CDR3 is 19 amino acids long. Kept here is only the CDR3 DNA, which spans 57 bases and is read in frame from base 1. Trimming leaves V shorter by 3 bases and J shorter by 5 bases, with the junction holding 11 bases beyond the gene matches. Comment on this clone: Its antigen is unknown. Per-base quality was not reported, and no clone a single base away is much larger than it.

The chain is made from TRBV5-4 and TRBJ2-1; a stretch of 16 junction bases matches TRBD2. This TCR was recovered from a human donor. The material sequenced was thymocytes. The sequenced DNA is TGTGCCAGCAGCTGGCCGGGACTAGCGGGAGGGCCCCCCAACAATGAGCAGTTCTTC. The translation is CASSWPGLAGGPPNNEQFF.